One TCR beta chain is described in this entry. Its target is unknown. Germline CDR1 and CDR2: MNHNS and SASEGT. The CDR3 has 14 residues. V lost 1 base and J lost 6, with 10 bases in between. The record originates from a study of vaccination and CD4 T cells after COVID-19. Treatment indicated: roughly ten-day PBMC culture with coronavirus spike peptide pools or control peptides (ViraFEST assay). Cultured CD4+ T cell DNA underwent sequencing with the Oncomine TCR Beta short-read assay. TCRdb processed the PCR reads anew with MiXCR; each CDR3 protein has one entry. The table shows a few thousand distinct CDR3 sequences, with roughly two thirds occurring only once.

This sequence was found in a human donor who had recovered from COVID-19. What was sequenced was CD4+ T cells from blood, cultured in vitro. V gene TRBV6-1 combines with J gene TRBJ1-5; D is uncertain. CDR3 region: CASSEVGEGQPQHF. In DNA, the CDR3 is TGTGCCAGCAGTGAAGTTGGGGAGGGTCAGCCCCAGCATTTT.